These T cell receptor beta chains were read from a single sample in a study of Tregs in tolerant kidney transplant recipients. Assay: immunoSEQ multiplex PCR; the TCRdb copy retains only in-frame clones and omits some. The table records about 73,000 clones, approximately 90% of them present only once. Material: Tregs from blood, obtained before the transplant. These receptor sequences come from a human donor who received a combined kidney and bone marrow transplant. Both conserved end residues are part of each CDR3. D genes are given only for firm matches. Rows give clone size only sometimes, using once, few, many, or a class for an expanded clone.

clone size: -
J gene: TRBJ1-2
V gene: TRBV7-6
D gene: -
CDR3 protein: CASSGTGVNYGYTF
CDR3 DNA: TGTGCCAGCAGCGGAACAGGAGTCAACTATGGCTACACCTTC

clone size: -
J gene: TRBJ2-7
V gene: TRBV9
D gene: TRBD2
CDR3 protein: CASSVGSGSGYEQYF
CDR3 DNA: TGTGCCAGCAGCGTAGGAAGCGGGAGTGGCTACGAGCAGTACTTC

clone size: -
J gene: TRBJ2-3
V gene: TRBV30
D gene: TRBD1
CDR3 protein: CAGGDRVGTDTQYF
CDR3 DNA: TGTGCCGGGGGCGACAGGGTTGGAACAGATACGCAGTATTTT

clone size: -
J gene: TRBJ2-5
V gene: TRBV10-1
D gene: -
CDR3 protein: CASPRTSQETQYF
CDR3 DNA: TGCGCCAGTCCTAGGACCAGCCAAGAGACCCAGTACTTC

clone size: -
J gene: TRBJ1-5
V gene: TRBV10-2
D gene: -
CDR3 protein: CASRGNSNQPQHF
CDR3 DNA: TGCGCCAGCAGAGGGAATAGCAATCAGCCCCAGCATTTT

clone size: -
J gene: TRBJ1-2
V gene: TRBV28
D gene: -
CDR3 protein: CASSLQGLYGYTF
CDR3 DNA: TGTGCCAGCAGTTTACAGGGATTATATGGCTACACCTTC

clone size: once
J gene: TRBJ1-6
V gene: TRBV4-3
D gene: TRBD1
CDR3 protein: CASSQNRDRSNSPLHF
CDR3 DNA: TGCGCCAGCAGCCAAAACCGGGACAGAAGTAATTCACCCCTCCACTTT

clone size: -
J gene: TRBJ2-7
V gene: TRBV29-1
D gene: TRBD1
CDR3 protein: CSVVRQGTTYEQYF
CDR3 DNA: TGCAGCGTTGTTAGACAGGGGACGACCTACGAGCAGTACTTC

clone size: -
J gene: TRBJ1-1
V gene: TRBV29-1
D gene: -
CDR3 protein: CSVEERPGHDTEAFF
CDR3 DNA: TGCAGCGTTGAAGAGAGACCGGGACACGACACTGAAGCTTTCTTT

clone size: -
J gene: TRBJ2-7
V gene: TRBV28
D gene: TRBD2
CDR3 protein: CASSTFLGRVNEQYF
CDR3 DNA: TGTGCCAGCAGTACCTTTCTCGGGAGGGTCAACGAGCAGTACTTC

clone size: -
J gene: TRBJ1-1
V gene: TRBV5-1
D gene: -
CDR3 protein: CASSQQGQNTEAFF
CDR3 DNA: TGCGCCAGCAGCCAACAGGGCCAGAACACTGAAGCTTTCTTT

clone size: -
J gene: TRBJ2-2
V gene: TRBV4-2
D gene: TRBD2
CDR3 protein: CASSRTSGRAAGELFF
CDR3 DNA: TGTGCCAGCAGCAGGACTAGCGGGAGGGCCGCAGGGGAGCTGTTTTTT

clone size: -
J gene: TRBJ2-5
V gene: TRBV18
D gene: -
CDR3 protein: CASSPRLRNIDTHKGLAQYF
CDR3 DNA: TGTGCCAGCTCACCCCGACTTCGAAATATCGACACCCATAAAGGGTTGGCCCAGTACTTC

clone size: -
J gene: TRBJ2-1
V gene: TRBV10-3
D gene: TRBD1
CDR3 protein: CAISGGQGSNEQFF
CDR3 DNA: TGTGCCATCAGTGGGGGACAGGGCTCTAATGAGCAGTTCTTC

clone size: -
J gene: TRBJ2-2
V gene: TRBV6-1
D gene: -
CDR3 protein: CASSEGTKNTGELFF
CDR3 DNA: TGTGCCAGCAGTGAAGGGACTAAGAACACCGGGGAGCTGTTTTTT

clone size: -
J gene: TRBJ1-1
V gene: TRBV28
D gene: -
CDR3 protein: CASSPPGFGAFF
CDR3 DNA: TGTGCCAGCAGTCCCCCAGGATTCGGAGCTTTCTTT

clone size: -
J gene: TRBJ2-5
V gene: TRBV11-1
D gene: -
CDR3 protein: CASSRTGQETQYF
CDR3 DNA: TGTGCCAGCAGCCGCACGGGGCAAGAGACCCAGTACTTC

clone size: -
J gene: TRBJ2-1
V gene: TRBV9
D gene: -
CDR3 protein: CASSGHAGLPNEQFF
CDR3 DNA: TGTGCCAGCAGTGGCCACGCGGGGTTGCCCAATGAGCAGTTCTTC

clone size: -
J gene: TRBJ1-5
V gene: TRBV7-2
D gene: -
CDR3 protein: CASSQIGGNQPQHF
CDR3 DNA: TGTGCCAGCAGCCAGATAGGCGGAAATCAGCCCCAGCATTTT

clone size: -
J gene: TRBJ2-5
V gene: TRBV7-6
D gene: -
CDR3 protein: CASSLAKETQYF
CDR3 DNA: TGTGCCAGCAGCTTAGCCAAAGAGACCCAGTACTTC

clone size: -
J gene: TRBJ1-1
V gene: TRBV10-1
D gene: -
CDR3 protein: CASSVSRNTEAFF
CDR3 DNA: TGCGCCAGCAGTGTATCCAGAAACACTGAAGCTTTCTTT

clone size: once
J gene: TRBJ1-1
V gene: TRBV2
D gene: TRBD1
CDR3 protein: CASSEWTGETEAFF
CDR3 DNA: TGTGCCAGCAGTGAATGGACAGGGGAGACTGAAGCTTTCTTT

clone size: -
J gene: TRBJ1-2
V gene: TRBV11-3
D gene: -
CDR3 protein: CASSLYLSGGYTF
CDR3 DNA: TGTGCCAGCAGCTTATACCTTTCTGGCGGCTACACCTTC

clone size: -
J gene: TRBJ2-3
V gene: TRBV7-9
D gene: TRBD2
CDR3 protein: CASSLTSGRTDTQYF
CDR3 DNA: TGTGCCAGCAGCTTGACTAGCGGGAGGACAGATACGCAGTATTTT

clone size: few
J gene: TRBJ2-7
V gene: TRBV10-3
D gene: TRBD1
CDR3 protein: CATRDRSYEQYF
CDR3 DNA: TGTGCCACCCGGGACAGGTCCTACGAGCAGTACTTC

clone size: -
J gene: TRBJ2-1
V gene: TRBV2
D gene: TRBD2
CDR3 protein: CASSESGSSYNEQFF
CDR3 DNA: TGTGCCAGCAGTGAGAGCGGGAGTTCTTACAATGAGCAGTTCTTC

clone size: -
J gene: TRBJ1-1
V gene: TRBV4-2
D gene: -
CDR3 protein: CASSQDHGEAFF
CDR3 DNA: TGTGCCAGCAGCCAAGATCATGGTGAAGCTTTCTTT

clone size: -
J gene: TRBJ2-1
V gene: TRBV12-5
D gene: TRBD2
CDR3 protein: CASSSGSMLEQFF
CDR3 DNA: TGTGCTAGTTCTAGCGGGAGCATGTTGGAGCAGTTCTTC

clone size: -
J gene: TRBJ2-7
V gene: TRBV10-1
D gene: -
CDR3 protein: CASSDATGDEQYF
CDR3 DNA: TGCGCCAGCAGTGACGCGACGGGAGACGAGCAGTACTTC

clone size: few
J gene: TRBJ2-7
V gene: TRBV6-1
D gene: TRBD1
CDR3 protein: CASSGDRGVYEQYF
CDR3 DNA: TGTGCCAGCAGTGGAGACAGGGGGGTATACGAGCAGTACTTC

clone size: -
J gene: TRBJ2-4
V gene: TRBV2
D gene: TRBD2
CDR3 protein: CASSRREGNIQYF
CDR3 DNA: TGTGCCAGCAGTCGCAGGGAGGGAAACATTCAGTACTTC

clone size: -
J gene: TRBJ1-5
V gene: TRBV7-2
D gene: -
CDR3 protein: CASSLAPGPNQPQHF
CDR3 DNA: TGTGCCAGCAGCTTAGCACCGGGGCCCAATCAGCCCCAGCATTTT

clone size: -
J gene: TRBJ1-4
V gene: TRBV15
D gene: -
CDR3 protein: CATSRGGSATNEKLFF
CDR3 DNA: TGTGCCACCAGCAGAGGAGGGTCCGCAACTAATGAAAAACTGTTTTTT

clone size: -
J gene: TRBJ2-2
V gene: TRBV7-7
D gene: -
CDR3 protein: CASSLEADGELFF
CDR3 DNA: TGTGCTAGCAGCTTAGAGGCAGACGGGGAGCTGTTTTTT

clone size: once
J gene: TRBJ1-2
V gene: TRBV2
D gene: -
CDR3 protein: CASSAGFGYTF
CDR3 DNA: TGTGCCAGCAGTGCAGGGTTCGGCTACACCTTC

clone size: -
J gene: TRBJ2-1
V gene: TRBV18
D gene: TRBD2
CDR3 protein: CASSPLGLNNEQFF
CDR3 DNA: TGTGCCAGCTCACCTCTGGGACTAAACAATGAGCAGTTCTTC